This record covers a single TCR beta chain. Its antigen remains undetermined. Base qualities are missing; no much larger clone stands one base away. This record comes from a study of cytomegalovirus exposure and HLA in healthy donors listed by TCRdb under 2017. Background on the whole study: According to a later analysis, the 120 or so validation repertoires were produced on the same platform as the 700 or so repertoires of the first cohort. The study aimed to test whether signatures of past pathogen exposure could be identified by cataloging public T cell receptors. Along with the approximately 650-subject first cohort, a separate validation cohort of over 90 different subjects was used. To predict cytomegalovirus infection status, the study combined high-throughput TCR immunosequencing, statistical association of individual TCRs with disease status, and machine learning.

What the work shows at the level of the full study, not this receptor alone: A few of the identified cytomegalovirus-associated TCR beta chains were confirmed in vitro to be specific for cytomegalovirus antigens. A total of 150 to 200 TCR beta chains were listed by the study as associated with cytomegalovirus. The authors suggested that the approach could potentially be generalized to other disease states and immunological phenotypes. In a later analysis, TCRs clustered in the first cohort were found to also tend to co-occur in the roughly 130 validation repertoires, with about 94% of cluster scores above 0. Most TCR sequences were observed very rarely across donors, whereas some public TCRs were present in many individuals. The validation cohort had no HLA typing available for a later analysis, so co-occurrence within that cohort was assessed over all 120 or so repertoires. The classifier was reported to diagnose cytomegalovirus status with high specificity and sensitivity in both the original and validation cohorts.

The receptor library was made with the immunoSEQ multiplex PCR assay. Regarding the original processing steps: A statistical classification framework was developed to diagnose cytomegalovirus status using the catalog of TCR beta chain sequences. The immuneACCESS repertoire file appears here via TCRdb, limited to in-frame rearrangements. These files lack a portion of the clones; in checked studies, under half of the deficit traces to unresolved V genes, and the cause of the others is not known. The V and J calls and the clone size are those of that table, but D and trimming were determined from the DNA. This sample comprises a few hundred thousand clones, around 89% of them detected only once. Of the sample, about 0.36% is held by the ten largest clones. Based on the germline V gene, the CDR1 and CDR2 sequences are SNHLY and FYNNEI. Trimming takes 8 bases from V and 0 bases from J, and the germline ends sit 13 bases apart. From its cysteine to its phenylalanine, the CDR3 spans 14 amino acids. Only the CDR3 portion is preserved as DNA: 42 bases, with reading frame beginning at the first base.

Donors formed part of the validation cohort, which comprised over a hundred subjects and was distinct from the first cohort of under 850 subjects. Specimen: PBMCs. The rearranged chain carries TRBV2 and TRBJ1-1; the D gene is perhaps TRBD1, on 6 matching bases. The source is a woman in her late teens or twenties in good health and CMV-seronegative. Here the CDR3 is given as CASAKGEMNTEAFF. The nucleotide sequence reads TGTGCCAGCGCGAAGGGGGAAATGAACACTGAAGCTTTCTTT.